Shown below are 9 T cell receptor beta chains from a single sample sequenced in a study of control samples from healthy donors and cancer patients. Sequencing was performed with immunoSEQ multiplex PCR; in TCRdb, only in-frame clones are kept and a portion is missing. The table lists around 80,000 clones, about 88% of them singletons. Sequenced input: blood. These receptors were collected from a woman aged 45-59 years in good health.

This chain links TRBV20-1 with TRBJ1-2; D remains ambiguous. Germline values: CDR1 DFQATT, CDR2 SNEGSKA (reference sequence). The V and J ends lost 3 bases and 4 bases respectively, with 9 bases between them. This CDR3 spans 12 amino acids. CDR3 coding DNA: TGCAGTGCTAGTAAGACCTCCTATGGCTACACCTTC. Protein: CSASKTSYGYTF.

J is TRBJ1-2 and V is TRBV18; D may be TRBD1 (5 bases). Germline V gene lookup returns CDR1 KGHSH and CDR2 LQKENI. Trimming shortened V by 6 bases and J by 2 bases, and 13 bases separated the two germline ends. The CDR3 runs 14 residues. CDR3 in amino acids: CASSVDGQNYGYTF. The DNA of the CDR3 is TGTGCCAGCTCCGTAGACGGACAAAACTATGGCTACACCTTC.

The chain employs TRBV9 and TRBJ1-2; 7 positions match TRBD1. Germline CDR1 SGDLS, CDR2 YYNGEE. This CDR3 contains 13 residues. J gave up 7 bases and V 3 bases, and 6 bases lay outside the gene matches. The DNA of the CDR3 is TGTGCCAGCAGCGGACAGGGATTGCGTGGCTACACCTTC. This codes for CASSGQGLRGYTF. The full variable domain, completed using reference TRBV9 and TRBJ1-2, is DSGVTQTPKHLITATGQRVTLRCSPRSGDLSVYWYQQSLDQGLQFLIQYYNGEERAKGNILERFSAQQFPDLHSELNLSSLELGDSALYFCASSGQGLRGYTFGSGTRLTVV.

The V and J genes are TRBV27 and TRBJ1-1; D unclear. Germline V CDR1 and CDR2: MNHEY, SMNVEV (reference sequence). Trimming removed 4 bases from V and 3 bases from J, with 9 bases in between. The CDR3 length is 13 residues. In DNA form, the CDR3 reads TGTGCCAGCAGTTCTCAGAGCTACACTGAAGCTTTCTTT. The encoded protein is CASSSQSYTEAFF.

The V gene is TRBV7-9, the J gene TRBJ2-1, with D unclear. There are 15 residues in the CDR3. Per the germline V gene, CDR1 is SEHNR and CDR2 is FQNEAQ (reference sequence). With 1 base removed from V and 11 bases from J, the gap between germline ends came to 18 bases. The CDR3 loop is CASSLGNSNAQQQFF. The CDR3 DNA follows: TGTGCCAGCAGCTTAGGGAACTCTAATGCTCAGCAGCAGTTCTTC.

This sequence joins TRBV7-8 and TRBJ1-6, with D tentatively TRBD1 (5 bases). V dropped 2 bases and J dropped 10 bases, with 12 bases sitting between them. The CDR3 covers 14 residues. Per the germline V gene, CDR1 is SGHVS and CDR2 is FQNEAQ. The CDR3 is CASSLNQGNSPLHF. The CDR3 nucleotides are TGTGCCAGCAGCTTAAATCAGGGTAACTCACCCCTCCACTTT.

The chain carries TRBV9 and TRBJ2-7; TRBD1 aligns across 9 bases. V lost 4 bases, J lost 3 bases, and 14 bases stayed unmatched. The CDR3 totals 17 residues. The germline gives CDR1 SGDLS, CDR2 YYNGEE. The CDR3 loop is CASSRKDRGYADYEQYF. CDR3 sequence (DNA): TGTGCCAGCAGCAGGAAGGACAGGGGCTATGCGGACTACGAGCAGTACTTC. Full variable domain (outside the CDR3, taken from reference TRBV9 and TRBJ2-7): DSGVTQTPKHLITATGQRVTLRCSPRSGDLSVYWYQQSLDQGLQFLIQYYNGEERAKGNILERFSAQQFPDLHSELNLSSLELGDSALYFCASSRKDRGYADYEQYFGPGTRLTVT.

This clone was picked up a small number of times. The chain combines TRBV2 with TRBJ1-2; TRBD1 agrees at 11 bases. CDR3 length: 14 residues. V dropped 4 bases and J dropped 4; count of bases not matched to a gene: 2. In germline, CDR1 is SNHLY, CDR2 FYNNEI. This CDR3 reads CASSAGTGGYGYTF. The CDR3 DNA reads TGTGCCAGCAGTGCCGGGACAGGGGGCTATGGCTACACCTTC.

This chain joins TRBV9 and TRBJ2-6; 9 nucleotides agree with TRBD2. Germline V gene data show CDR1 as SGDLS and CDR2 as YYNGEE. V was clipped by 0 bases and J by 2 bases; unmatched bases: 3. This CDR3 contains 17 residues. CDR3 nucleotide sequence: TGTGCCAGCAGCGTAGAGCGGGGGGCGGCTGGGGCCAACGTCCTGACTTTC. It codes for CASSVERGAAGANVLTF.